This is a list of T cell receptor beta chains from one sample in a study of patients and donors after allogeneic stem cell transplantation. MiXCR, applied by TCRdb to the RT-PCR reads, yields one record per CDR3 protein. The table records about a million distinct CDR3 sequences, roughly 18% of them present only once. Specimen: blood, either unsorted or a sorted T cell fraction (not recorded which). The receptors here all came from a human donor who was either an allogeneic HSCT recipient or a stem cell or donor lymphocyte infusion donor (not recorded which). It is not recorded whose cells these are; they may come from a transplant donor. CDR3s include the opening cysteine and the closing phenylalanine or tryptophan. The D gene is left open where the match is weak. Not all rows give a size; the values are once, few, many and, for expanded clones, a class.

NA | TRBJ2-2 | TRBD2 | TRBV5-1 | TGCGCCAGCAGCTTGCCCTTGACTAGCGGGACCGGGGAGCTGTTTTTT | CASSLPLTSGTGELFF
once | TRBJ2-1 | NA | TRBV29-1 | TGCAGCGTTGCTGATTACAATGAGCAGTTCTTC | CSVADYNEQFF
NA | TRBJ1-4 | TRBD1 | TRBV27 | TGTGCCAGCAGTCGACAGGGTATTAGGGATGAAAAACTGTTTTTT | CASSRQGIRDEKLFF
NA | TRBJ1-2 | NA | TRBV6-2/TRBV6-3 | TGTGCCAGCACTAGATACGGGACGGAGGCTTATGGCTACACCTTC | CASTRYGTEAYGYTF
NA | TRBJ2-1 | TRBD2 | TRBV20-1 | TGCAGTGCTTATAGCGGGAGTCGAGACAATGAGCAGTTCTTC | CSAYSGSRDNEQFF
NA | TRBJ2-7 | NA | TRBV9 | TGTGCCAGCAGCGTAGTTGACAAATCGAACGAGCAGTACTTC | CASSVVDKSNEQYF
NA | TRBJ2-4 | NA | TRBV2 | TGTGCCAGCAGGGTGGAAAACATTCAGTACTTC | CASRVENIQYF
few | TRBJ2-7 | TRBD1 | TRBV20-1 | TGCAGTGCTTCCCCGGGACAGGGGGATAAGGGCGAGCAGTACTTC | CSASPGQGDKGEQYF
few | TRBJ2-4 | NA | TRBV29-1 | TGCAGCGTTCTAATTACCGCCGTTGGGAAAAACATTCAGTACTTC | CSVLITAVGKNIQYF
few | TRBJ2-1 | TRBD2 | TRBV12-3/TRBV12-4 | TGTGCCAGCAAACTAGCGGGGGAGAATGAGCAGTTCTTC | CASKLAGENEQFF
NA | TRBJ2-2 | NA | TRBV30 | TGTGCCTGGAGTGTCTTTGTTGGGGCCGGGGAGCTGTTTTTT | CAWSVFVGAGELFF
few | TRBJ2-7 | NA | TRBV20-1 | TGCCGGAGTAACGTTCGATACGAGCAGTACTTC | CRSNVRYEQYF
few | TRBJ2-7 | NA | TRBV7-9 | TGTGCCAGCAGCCTCCTCCGGGCGAGGTCCTACGAGCAGTACTTC | CASSLLRARSYEQYF
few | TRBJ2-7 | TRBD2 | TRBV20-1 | TGCAGTCTAGCGGGAGGGCCATTCGAGCAGTACTTC | CSLAGGPFEQYF
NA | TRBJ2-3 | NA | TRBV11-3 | TGTGCCAGCAGCCCATCGGGCCGTCCACCCACAGATACGCAGTATTTT | CASSPSGRPPTDTQYF
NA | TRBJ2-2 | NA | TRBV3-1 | TGTGCCAGCAGCCCCTACAGTGATCCGAACACCGGGGAGCTGTTTTTT | CASSPYSDPNTGELFF
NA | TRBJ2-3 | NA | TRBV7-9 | TGTGCCAGTGAGAAAGCGGGCAGCACAGATACGCAGTATTTT | CASEKAGSTDTQYF
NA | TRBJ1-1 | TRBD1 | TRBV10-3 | TGTGCCATCAGCCCCGGGACAGAGGGCTCGAACACTGAAGCTTTCTTT | CAISPGTEGSNTEAFF
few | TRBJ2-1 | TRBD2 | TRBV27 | TGTGCCAGCAGTTTCAGCGGGAGTCGTTACAATGAGCAGTTCTTC | CASSFSGSRYNEQFF
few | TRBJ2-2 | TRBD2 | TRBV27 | TGTGCCAGCAGTATTAGCGGGAGAGGCACCGGGGAGCTGTTTTTT | CASSISGRGTGELFF
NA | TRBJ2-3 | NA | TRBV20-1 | TGCAGTGCTAGAAAACAAGGGAGAGATACGCAGTATTTT | CSARKQGRDTQYF
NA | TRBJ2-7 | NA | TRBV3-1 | TGTGCCAGCAGCCAAGGGGTTGGCGAGTCCGCCTACGAGCAGTACTTC | CASSQGVGESAYEQYF
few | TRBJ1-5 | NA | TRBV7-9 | TGTGCCAGCAGCAGAGCGGGACCCAATCAGCCCCAGCATTTT | CASSRAGPNQPQHF
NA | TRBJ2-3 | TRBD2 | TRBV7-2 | TGTGCCAGCACCCCCCTAGCGGGGGCCCTCACAGATACGCAGTATTTT | CASTPLAGALTDTQYF